The entry that follows covers one T cell receptor (beta chain) sequence. This sample was taken from a study of T cell changes during pregnancy in multiple sclerosis. Data came from immunoSEQ multiplex PCR; TCRdb stores just in-frame clones and leaves some out. Altogether 80,000 or so clones are present, about 90% being singletons, with the ten largest covering roughly 2.5%. Germline CDR1 SGDLS, CDR2 YYNGEE. Deletions cut 3 bases from V and 5 bases from J, with 9 bases between. This CDR3 comprises 13 residues. Specimen: peripheral blood, collected before pregnancy. The chain couples TRBV9 to TRBJ2-1; D is uncertain. The receptor was isolated from a female donor with multiple sclerosis, enrolled in a pregnancy study. The CDR3 loop reads CASSGSRHNEQFF. As DNA, the CDR3 is TGTGCCAGCAGCGGGAGTAGGCACAATGAGCAGTTCTTC. The whole variable domain, filled in from reference TRBV9 and TRBJ2-1, reads DSGVTQTPKHLITATGQRVTLRCSPRSGDLSVYWYQQSLDQGLQFLIQYYNGEERAKGNILERFSAQQFPDLHSELNLSSLELGDSALYFCASSGSRHNEQFFGPGTRLTVL.